The text below deals with one T cell receptor (beta chain). From germline, CDR1 is SEHNR and CDR2 FQNEAQ (reference sequence). Trimming stripped 5 bases from V and 4 bases from J, with 8 bases between. CDR3 length: 12 residues. Data came from immunoSEQ multiplex PCR; TCRdb stores just in-frame clones and leaves some out. The table shows tens of thousands of clones, with about 91% occurring only once. These data are taken from a study of T cell changes during pregnancy in multiple sclerosis. This sequence joins TRBV7-9 and TRBJ1-2; D unresolved. Sample: CD4+ T cells from peripheral blood mononuclear cells, taken after pregnancy. The TCR originated in a female donor in good health, enrolled as a control in a pregnancy study. The chain's CDR3 is CASSIDSYGYTF. DNA for the CDR3: TGTGCCAGCAGCATCGATAGCTATGGCTACACCTTC.